The rows below give T cell receptor beta chains drawn from one sample of a study of cytomegalovirus exposure and HLA in healthy donors. Assay: immunoSEQ multiplex PCR; the TCRdb copy retains only in-frame clones and omits some. The repertoire holds 100,000 to 150,000 clones, with about 87% as singletons. The sequenced sample consisted of PBMCs. The source of these receptors is a woman aged 25 to 39 in good health and CMV-seronegative. CDR3s include the opening cysteine and the closing phenylalanine or tryptophan. D genes are given only for firm matches. Some rows mark clone size as missing; the rest say once, few, many or name a class of expanded clone.

d_call j_call v_call clone_size cdr3_nt cdr3_aa
TRBD2 TRBJ2-1 TRBV4-2 NA TGTGCCAGCAGCCACGGGGGGACTAGCGGGGCTAATGAGCAGTTCTTC CASSHGGTSGANEQFF
TRBD2 TRBJ2-7 TRBV9 NA TGTGCCAGCAGCCCCCGGGGGGATAGCTTGACCTACGAGCAGTACTTC CASSPRGDSLTYEQYF
TRBD1 TRBJ2-1 TRBV10-3 once TGTGCCATCAGTGACGCGACAGGGGGTAATGAGCAGTTCTTC CAISDATGGNEQFF
TRBD2 TRBJ2-7 TRBV5-5 few TGTGCCAGCAGCTTTACTCCCGGGACTAGCGGGACGGGCGAGCAGTACTTC CASSFTPGTSGTGEQYF
NA TRBJ1-5 TRBV15 NA TGTGCCACCAGCCCAGTACTAGGGCTACTAAAATCCCAGCATTTT CATSPVLGLLKSQHF
NA TRBJ2-3 TRBV2 NA TGTGCCAGCAGTGAACGGGGTCGGGATACGCAGTATTTT CASSERGRDTQYF
TRBD1 TRBJ2-7 TRBV2 NA TGTGCCAGCAGGGGGACAGCTAATGACGACGAGCAGTACTTC CASRGTANDDEQYF
TRBD2 TRBJ2-7 TRBV27 NA TGTGCCAGCAGTTCCAAACTAGCGGGGGGCCACGAGCAGTACTTC CASSSKLAGGHEQYF
NA TRBJ2-3 TRBV29-1 NA TGCAGCGTTGACCAGATAGTGACTCAAGTTTCAAGCACAGATACGCAGTATTTT CSVDQIVTQVSSTDTQYF
TRBD2 TRBJ2-7 TRBV4-1 NA TGCGCCAGCAGCCAAGATGCGGGAGTGGGCTACGAGCAGTACTTC CASSQDAGVGYEQYF
NA TRBJ2-2 TRBV10-3 NA TGTGCCACCCTAGACCTATCCCCATTAGATACCGGGGAGCTGTTTTTT CATLDLSPLDTGELFF
NA TRBJ1-5 TRBV7-8 NA TGTGCCAGCAGCTTGGACATCAATCAGCCCCAGCATTTT CASSLDINQPQHF
NA TRBJ2-2 TRBV7-9 NA TGTGCCAGCAGCCGAAGCAATACCGGGGAGCTGTTTTTT CASSRSNTGELFF
NA TRBJ2-7 TRBV2 few TGTGCCAGCAGTTCAGGGTCCTACGAGCAGTACTTC CASSSGSYEQYF
TRBD1 TRBJ2-4 TRBV10-3 few TGTGCCATCAGTGACTCGACAGGGGGAGGAATTCAGTACTTC CAISDSTGGGIQYF
TRBD2 TRBJ2-5 TRBV30 NA TGTGCCTGGAGTGCGGGACTAGCGGGGGGGCGGGAGACCCAGTACTTC CAWSAGLAGGRETQYF
NA TRBJ2-2 TRBV5-4 NA TGTGCCAGCAGCTTTACTGCGGGAACCGGGGAGCTGTTTTTT CASSFTAGTGELFF
TRBD2 TRBJ2-7 TRBV5-1 NA TGCGCCAGCAGCTTGCTATCTCGACTAGCGGAAGGGTACCAGTACGAGCAGTACTTC CASSLLSRLAEGYQYEQYF
TRBD2 TRBJ2-7 TRBV4-1 NA TGCGCCAGCAGCCTTAGCGGGAGCGGCTACGAGCAGTACTTC CASSLSGSGYEQYF
NA TRBJ2-2 TRBV18 NA TGTGCCAGCTCACCTCAGGGTCCCACCGGGGAGCTGTTTTTT CASSPQGPTGELFF
NA TRBJ2-1 TRBV15 NA TGTGCCACCAGCAGAGGACAGACCCGCAGCAATGAGCAGTTCTTC CATSRGQTRSNEQFF
NA TRBJ2-1 TRBV27 NA TGTGCCAGCAGGGGGGAGGGGGTCAGCTCCTACAATGAGCAGTTCTTC CASRGEGVSSYNEQFF
TRBD1 TRBJ2-2 TRBV11-1 NA TGTGCCAGCAGCTGGACACAGGGGGCCGGGGAGCTGTTTTTT CASSWTQGAGELFF
NA TRBJ1-3 TRBV7-9 NA TGTTCCAGCAGCTCAAACATTCAGACCATATATTTT CSSSSNIQTIYF
TRBD1 TRBJ1-1 TRBV28 NA TGTGCCAGCAGGTCGGGACAGGCTGACACTGAAGCTTTCTTT CASRSGQADTEAFF
NA TRBJ1-2 TRBV9 NA TGTGCCAGCAGCCCCCAGGGTAACTATGGCTACACCTTC CASSPQGNYGYTF
NA TRBJ2-3 TRBV7-3 NA TGTGCCAGCAGCTACGGGATCTTAAGCACAGATACGCAGTATTTT CASSYGILSTDTQYF
TRBD2 TRBJ2-3 TRBV10-3 NA TGTGCCATCAGTGTGAGCCCGGGACTAGCGGGGGGCAGAAAAGGGACAGATACGCAGTATTTT CAISVSPGLAGGRKGTDTQYF
NA TRBJ1-1 TRBV6-1 NA TGTGCCAGCAGTGGCCGGGACAAGAACACTGAAGCTTTCTTT CASSGRDKNTEAFF
NA TRBJ2-3 TRBV5-1 NA TGCGCCAGCAGCTTGTGGGGGGTCCGCACAGATACGCAGTATTTT CASSLWGVRTDTQYF
TRBD1 TRBJ1-2 TRBV5-8 NA TGTGCCAGCAGCCGTAGGGCGGCAGGGGGCCTTGGCTACACCTTC CASSRRAAGGLGYTF
NA TRBJ1-1 TRBV28 NA TGTGCCAGCAGTCCGTTCGACAGGAACACTGAAGCTTTCTTT CASSPFDRNTEAFF
NA TRBJ1-2 TRBV19 NA TGTGCCAGTAGTATTTCTGAGCCGGGGGGGCATCGATATGGCTACACCTTC CASSISEPGGHRYGYTF
TRBD2 TRBJ2-1 TRBV27 NA TGTGCCAGCAGTTTGCTTAGCGGGGGGGCCCGGGAGCAGTTCTTC CASSLLSGGAREQFF
NA TRBJ2-1 TRBV28 once TGTGCCAGCAGACCCTCCCTCGGCGGGAATGAGCAGTTCTTC CASRPSLGGNEQFF
NA TRBJ2-7 TRBV19 NA TGTGCCAGTAAGATAGGGGGTGGGTCCTCCTACGAGCAGTACTTC CASKIGGGSSYEQYF
TRBD2 TRBJ2-3 TRBV7-7 NA TGTGCTAGCAGCTTAGCGGGCGCAGATACGCAGTATTTT CASSLAGADTQYF
NA TRBJ1-3 TRBV9 NA TGTGCCAGCAGCGTAGGCAGGGGAAACACCATATATTTT CASSVGRGNTIYF
NA TRBJ2-5 TRBV30 NA TGTGCCTCCACGGACTTACAAGAGACCCAGTACTTC CASTDLQETQYF
TRBD1 TRBJ1-1 TRBV13 few TGTGCCAGCAGCTTAGAGGGACAGGGGGCGGGCTTGACAATTGAAGCTTTCTTT CASSLEGQGAGLTIEAFF
NA TRBJ1-4 TRBV19 once TGTGCCAGTAGTATAGATAGAGAATTGAGAACTAATGAAAAACTGTTTTTT CASSIDRELRTNEKLFF